The clone carrying this T cell receptor beta chain showed up just a few times. Its antigen is unidentified. Any gene name here is a mouse gene name. The CDR3 end falls 4 residues outside the read, so it is completed with the germline J gene. This sample is drawn from a study of CD8+ T cells in alopecia areata. Whole-study results and caveats: Tissue-resident alphabeta T cells belonging to normal skin likewise get sequenced within scalp specimens.

Sequencing used cDNA as its template, made by extracting RNA and reverse transcribing it. Clones were sequenced by immunoSEQ multiplex PCR, and TCRdb holds only the in-frame ones, with some missing. This sample has just over 3,500 clones, each found more than once. Per germline, CDR1 GKSSPN and CDR2 SITVG. This CDR3 region has 16 residues. With V trimmed by 0 bases and J by 0 bases, 5 bases remained unmatched. Sorting used CD4, CD8alpha, NKG2D, NKG2ACE and other markers on pooled cutaneous lymph node cells. Material for sequencing was CD8+ T cells sorted from a lymph node. The TCR comes from a C3H/HeJ mouse with alopecia areata. The strain bears MHC haplotype H2-k. The chain links TRBV31 to TRBJ2-5, with 8 bases that match TRBD2. CDR3 in amino acids: CAWSLELGVNQDTQYF. The CDR3 bases that were read are TGTGCCTGGAGTCTAGAACTGGGGGTTAACCAAGAC. The full variable domain, rest sourced from reference TRBV31 and TRBJ2-5, is AQTIHQWPVAEIKAVGSPLSLGCTIKGKSSPNLYWYWQATGGTLQQLFYSITVGQVESVVQLNLSASRPKDDQFILSTEKLLLSHSGFYLCAWSLELGVNQDTQYFGPGTRLLVL.